This T cell receptor beta chain stems from a study of blood T cell repertoires in COVID-19. Looking at the study overall: The study drew acute and convalescent COVID-19 samples from the United States, Italy and Spain. PBMCs, B-cell-depleted T cells, or T cells were the source of the cDNA or gDNA that made up the material.

Assay used: immunoSEQ multiplex PCR; TCRdb lists only in-frame clones, some missing. The sample has about 270,000 clones, just over 90% seen once. CDR3 length equals 13 residues. CDR1 is SNHLY and CDR2 is FYNNEI in the germline V gene. V dropped 5 bases and J dropped 9; count of bases not matched to a gene: 6. Clinical history as reported by participants underpinned cohort assignment. Sequenced sample: PBMCs or T cells enriched from blood (not recorded which). The source of this sequence is a woman between 35 and 50 years old with acute COVID-19. This sequence joins TRBV2 and TRBJ2-7, with 11 bases aligning to TRBD1. DNA for the CDR3: TGTGCCAGCAGTCCGGACAGGGGGCTAGGGCAGTACTTC. This encodes CASSPDRGLGQYF.